The 19 T cell receptor beta chains listed next were all sequenced from one sample in a study of blood T cell repertoires in COVID-19. The assay was immunoSEQ multiplex PCR, and TCRdb's table has in-frame clones only and misses some. The sample has 160,000 or so clones, around 89% seen once. The sequenced sample consisted of peripheral blood. These receptors originate from a woman in her thirties or forties with acute or convalescent COVID-19.

In this sample, this clone turned up once. J is TRBJ2-7 and V is TRBV7-3; maybe TRBD1 (6 bases). The ends were cut back, 5 bases at V and 5 bases at J, with 22 bases in the middle. CDR1 SGHTA and CDR2 FQGTGA come from the germline V gene. This CDR3 comprises 16 residues. The CDR3 sequence: CASSTQTGRAADEQYF. In DNA, the CDR3 is TGTGCCAGCAGCACCCAAACAGGGCGTGCGGCCGACGAGCAGTACTTC.

The V call is TRBV11-3, the J call TRBJ2-7; 10 bases fit TRBD2. The trim removed 2 bases at V and 3 bases at J, leaving 1 base unmatched. This CDR3 comprises 14 residues. The germline V gene has CDR1 SGHNT and CDR2 YENEEA. The CDR3 sequence: CASSLLAGDYEQYF. The DNA of the CDR3 is TGTGCCAGCAGCTTACTAGCGGGAGACTACGAGCAGTACTTC.

The chain uses TRBV27 and TRBJ1-6, with D maybe TRBD1 (5 bases). CDR1 is MNHEY and CDR2 is SMNVEV in the germline V gene (reference sequence). This CDR3 has 16 residues. Between the trimmed V and J ends, which lost 6 bases and 6 bases, there was a span of 18 bases. CDR3 bases: TGTGCCAGCAGCCACGGGACTTTTCTTGGTAATTCACCCCTCCACTTT. Encoded protein: CASSHGTFLGNSPLHF.

Remarks on this clone: This CDR3 is also generated by other DNA sequences in the sample. CDR3 residues: CASSLGRGGNQPQHF. The CDR3 coding sequence is TGTGCCAGCAGTTTAGGCAGGGGTGGCAATCAGCCCCAGCATTTT. This rearrangement joins TRBV28 to TRBJ1-5; a possible D gene is TRBD1 (6 bases). The CDR3 is 15 amino acids. CDR1 is MDHEN and CDR2 is SYDVKM in the germline V gene. V lost 2 bases and J lost 2, with 10 bases in between.

This clone showed up just once. This chain joins TRBV27 and TRBJ2-7, with 8 bases lining up with TRBD1. V was clipped by 3 bases and J by 4 bases; unmatched bases: 5. Germline V gives CDR1 MNHEY, CDR2 SMNVEV (reference sequence). The CDR3 has 14 residues. As DNA, the CDR3 is TGTGCCAGCAGTTTTCAGGGGGCGGGATACGAGCAGTACTTC. This gives the protein CASSFQGAGYEQYF.

The chain uses TRBV3-1 (or the pseudogene TRBV3-2) and TRBJ1-2, with 9 bases lining up with TRBD1. CDR3 length equals 14 residues. After removal of 4 bases from V and 4 bases from J, the junction contained 4 bases not matched to a gene. Germline CDR1 is LGHDT and CDR2 is YNNKEL (reference sequence). DNA of the CDR3: TGTGCCAGCAGCCCGTCGACAGGGGGCTATGGCTACACCTTC. This sequence encodes CASSPSTGGYGYTF.

CDR3 nucleotides: TGTGCCAGCTCACCCGCGGCAATCGCCACCGGGGAGCTGTTTTTT. As protein: CASSPAAIATGELFF. The chain employs TRBV18 and TRBJ2-2, with no clear D. The CDR3 is 15 residues long. V lost 3 bases and J lost 4, with 12 bases in between. Germline assignment: CDR1 KGHSH and CDR2 LQKENI.

The chain recombines TRBV5-1 with TRBJ2-7, with D possibly matching TRBD2 (6 bases). Trimming took 2 bases from V and 0 from J, leaving 18 bases between them. The CDR3 covers 17 residues. CDR1 is SGHRS and CDR2 is YFSETQ in the germline V gene. The CDR3 here is CASSLQAGGVSSYEQYF. The DNA for the CDR3 is TGCGCCAGCAGCTTACAAGCCGGCGGGGTAAGCTCCTACGAGCAGTACTTC.

This clone has a single count. The chain uses TRBV29-1 and TRBJ2-1; no clear D gene. V gave up 4 bases and J gave up 9 bases, with 7 bases separating them. The CDR3 runs to 10 residues. Germline V gene data show CDR1 as SQVTM and CDR2 as ANQGSEA. Here the CDR3 reads CSVGAGEQFF. As DNA, the CDR3 is TGCAGCGTTGGGGCTGGTGAGCAGTTCTTC.

This chain joins TRBV15 and TRBJ1-2; D is unclear. The CDR3 consists of 12 residues. V dropped 9 bases and J dropped 3 bases, with 11 bases sitting between them. The germline V gene has CDR1 LNHNV and CDR2 YYDKDF (reference sequence). CDR3 region: CATSTQYYGYTF. CDR3 DNA: TGTGCCACTTCTACACAGTACTATGGCTACACCTTC.

The V call is TRBV28, the J call TRBJ2-3; 8 nucleotides match TRBD2. This CDR3 spans 14 amino acids. CDR1 and CDR2 from the germline V gene are MDHEN and SYDVKM. The trim removed 6 bases at V and 0 bases at J, leaving 2 bases unmatched. The CDR3 DNA is TGTGCCAGCAGCTCTAGCGGGAGCACAGATACGCAGTATTTT. It yields the protein CASSSSGSTDTQYF.

The J gene is TRBJ2-3, the V gene TRBV10-1; the match to TRBD1 covers 9 bases. The germline V gene has CDR1 WNHNN and CDR2 SYGVQD (reference sequence). The ends lost 6 bases at V and 3 bases at J; junction bases unmatched: 7. The CDR3 loop spans 15 amino acids. The CDR3 DNA is TGCGCCAGCAGCTCCGACAGGGGGAAAACAGATACGCAGTATTTT. Its translation: CASSSDRGKTDTQYF.

The chain is built from TRBV7-3 and TRBJ2-1; TRBD2 matches at 8 bases. Germline-derived CDR1 and CDR2 are SGHTA and FQGTGA. This CDR3 has 16 amino acids. The junction had 12 bases not matched to a gene; V was cut back by 5 bases and J by 6 bases. CDR3 coding DNA: TGTGCCAGCAGCATAAAAGCGGGAGTCACAGTCAATGAGCAGTTCTTC. It specifies CASSIKAGVTVNEQFF.

V gene TRBV29-1 combines with J gene TRBJ2-1, with D maybe TRBD2 (7 bases). The CDR3 is 13 residues long. The germline CDR1 and CDR2 sequences are SQVTM and ANQGSEA. The CDR3 bases are TGCAGTGGGGGAGGGGACACCTACAATGAGCAGTTCTTC. It is translated as CSGGGDTYNEQFF.

The V gene is TRBV6-1, the J gene TRBJ1-2; D gene uncertain. The ends were cut back, 1 base at V and 8 bases at J, with 8 bases in the middle. Looked up from germline, CDR1 is MNHNS and CDR2 is SASEGT. This CDR3 spans 12 amino acids. CDR3 DNA sequence: TGTGCCAGCAGTGAAGTATACTCCGGCTACACCTTC. This sequence encodes CASSEVYSGYTF.

V is TRBV5-4 and J is TRBJ1-2; weak D call: TRBD1 (6 bases). The CDR3 covers 14 residues. The V end was cut by 5 bases, the J end by 2 bases, with 13 bases between. Germline lookup yields CDR1 SGHNT and CDR2 YYREEE (reference sequence). The CDR3 coding sequence is TGTGCCAGCAGTCAGGACAGCCGAAACTATGGCTACACCTTC. Translating it yields CASSQDSRNYGYTF.

The gene calls are TRBV4-1 and TRBJ2-7; D perhaps matches TRBD1 (5 bases). Germline CDR1 reads MGHRA; CDR2 reads YSYEKL. V lost 0 bases to trimming and J lost 5 bases, with 14 bases between them. This CDR3 comprises 15 residues. The CDR3 is CASSQERAGSDEQYF. As DNA, the CDR3 is TGCGCCAGCAGCCAAGAAAGAGCAGGGTCAGACGAGCAGTACTTC.

CDR3: CASSLRGTTGELFF. CDR3 nucleotides: TGTGCCAGCAGTCTAAGGGGAACTACCGGGGAGCTGTTTTTT. The chain carries TRBV6-5 and TRBJ2-2, with D possibly matching TRBD1 (5 bases). This CDR3 is built from 14 residues. Trimming left V 5 bases short and J 5 bases short, with 12 bases between. CDR1 and CDR2 from the germline V gene are MNHEY and SVGAGI.

In regard to this clone: An end of the junction differs from the germline gene, which may be a read error. The chain combines TRBV3-1 (or the pseudogene TRBV3-2) with TRBJ2-7; 12 bases are shared with TRBD2. This CDR3 has 16 residues. Germline V gene lookup returns CDR1 LGHDT and CDR2 YNNKEL (reference sequence). The CDR3 region is CASTQLAGGTSYEQYF. CDR3 sequence (DNA): TGTGCCAGCACCCAACTAGCGGGGGGAACCTCCTACGAGCAGTACTTC.